This TCR beta chain was documented in a study of T cells in Graves' hyperthyroidism and ophthalmopathy. Study-wide background: The blood sample was taken at first diagnosis, before treatment began.

Trimming took 0 bases from V and 9 from J; bases not matched to a gene: 10. Germline-derived CDR1 and CDR2 are DFQATT and SNEGSKA (reference sequence). There are 15 residues in the CDR3. This clonotype was seen at least ten times. As yet, its antigen is unknown. RNA transcripts provided the source from which TCR beta CDR3 regions were amplified. The TCR CDR3 first-round RT-PCR relied on the HTBI primer set. MiXCR, run by TCRdb on the multiplex PCR reads, gives a single entry per CDR3 protein. The sample has some 150,000 distinct CDR3 sequences, roughly a fifth seen once. Overall study results and limits: Expanded thyroid clonotypes (above 0.001) were mostly also found in blood.

It was at first hyperthyroidism diagnosis, before any ophthalmopathy symptoms, that the blood sample was taken. The genes are TRBV20-1 and TRBJ2-1; TRBD2 matches at 8 bases. The receptor's source is a woman aged 45-65 years with Graves' hyperthyroidism that later progressed to Graves' ophthalmopathy. Source material: blood. CDR3 protein: CSARDRGREVGEQFF. The CDR3 bases are TGCAGTGCTAGAGATCGGGGGCGGGAGGTGGGTGAGCAGTTCTTC.